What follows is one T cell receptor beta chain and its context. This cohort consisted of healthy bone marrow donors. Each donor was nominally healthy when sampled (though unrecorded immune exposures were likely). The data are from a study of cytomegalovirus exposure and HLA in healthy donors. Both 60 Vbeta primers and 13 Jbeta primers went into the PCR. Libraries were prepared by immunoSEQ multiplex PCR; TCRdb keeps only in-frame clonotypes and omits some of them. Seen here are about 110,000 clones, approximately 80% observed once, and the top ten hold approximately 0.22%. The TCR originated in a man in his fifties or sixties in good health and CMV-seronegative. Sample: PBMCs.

As DNA, the CDR3 is TGTGCCAGCAGTGAAGGCGGGCAAGCTTTCTTT. This codes for CASSEGGQAFF. This chain uses TRBV6-1 with TRBJ1-1; D is unresolved. CDR3 length: 11 amino acids. V was trimmed by 1 base and J by 9 bases, leaving 6 bases between them. Germline CDR1 is MNHNS and CDR2 is SASEGT.